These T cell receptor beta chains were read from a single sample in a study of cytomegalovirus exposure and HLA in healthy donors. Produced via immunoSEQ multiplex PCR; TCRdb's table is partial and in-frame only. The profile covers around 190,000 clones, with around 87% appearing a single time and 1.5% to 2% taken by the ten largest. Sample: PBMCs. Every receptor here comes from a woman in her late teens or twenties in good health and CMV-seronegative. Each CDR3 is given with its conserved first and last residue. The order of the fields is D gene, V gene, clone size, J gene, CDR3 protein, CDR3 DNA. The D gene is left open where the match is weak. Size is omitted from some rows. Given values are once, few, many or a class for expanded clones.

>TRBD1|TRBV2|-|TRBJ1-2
CASRPTGIRGYTF
TGTGCCAGCAGGCCGACAGGGATACGAGGCTACACCTTC
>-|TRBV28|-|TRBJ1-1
CASSSTVTEAFF
TGTGCCAGCAGTTCGACTGTTACTGAAGCTTTCTTT
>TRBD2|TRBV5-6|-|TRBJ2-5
CASSLIAGETQYF
TGTGCCAGCAGCTTGATAGCGGGAGAGACCCAGTACTTC
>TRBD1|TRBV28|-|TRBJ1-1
CASRHTGTQGANTEAFF
TGTGCCAGCAGACATACCGGTACCCAGGGGGCGAACACTGAAGCTTTCTTT
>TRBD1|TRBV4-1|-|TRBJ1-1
CASSGQGSSTEAFF
TGCGCCAGCAGCGGACAGGGGAGTAGCACTGAAGCTTTCTTT
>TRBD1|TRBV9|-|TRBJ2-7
CASSRGQGPYEQYF
TGTGCCAGCAGCCGAGGACAGGGTCCCTACGAGCAGTACTTC
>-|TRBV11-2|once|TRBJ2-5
CASSLGPRGGETQYF
TGTGCCAGCAGCTTAGGGCCCCGAGGGGGAGAGACCCAGTACTTC
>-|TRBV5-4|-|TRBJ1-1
CASSFADMDTEAFF
TGTGCCAGCAGCTTCGCCGACATGGACACTGAAGCTTTCTTT
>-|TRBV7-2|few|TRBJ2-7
CASSLGSVRTYEQYF
TGTGCCAGCAGCTTAGGATCAGTCAGAACCTACGAGCAGTACTTC
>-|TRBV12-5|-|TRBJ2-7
CASGLAALATTYEQYF
TGTGCTAGTGGTTTGGCTGCATTAGCGACGACCTACGAGCAGTACTTC
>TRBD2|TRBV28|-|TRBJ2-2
CASCSGGGHTGELFF
TGTGCCAGCTGTAGCGGGGGGGGACACACCGGGGAGCTGTTTTTT
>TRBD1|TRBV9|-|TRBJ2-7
CASSAGTGDYEQYF
TGTGCCAGCAGCGCCGGGACAGGGGACTACGAGCAGTACTTC
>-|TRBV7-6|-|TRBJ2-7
CASSLERDIAYEQYF
TGTGCCAGCAGCTTAGAGCGGGACATCGCCTACGAGCAGTACTTC
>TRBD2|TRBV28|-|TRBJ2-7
CASDTPGLGSYEQYF
TGTGCCAGTGATACCCCGGGACTAGGCTCCTACGAGCAGTACTTC
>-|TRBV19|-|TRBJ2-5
CASSKGQLETQYF
TGTGCCAGTAGTAAGGGGCAGTTAGAGACCCAGTACTTC
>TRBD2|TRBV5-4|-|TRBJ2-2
CASKNSGGSHPTGELFF
TGTGCCAGCAAAAATAGCGGGGGGTCCCACCCCACCGGGGAGCTGTTTTTT
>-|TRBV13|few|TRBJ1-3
CASSARESSGNTIYF
TGTGCCAGCAGCGCGCGAGAAAGCTCTGGAAACACCATATATTTT